The 27 T cell receptor beta chains in this list originate from one sample, sequenced in a study of T cell responses to AZD1222 COVID-19 vaccine. The method was immunoSEQ multiplex PCR; TCRdb's version includes in-frame clones alone and lacks a portion of them. The sample carries more than 100,000 clones, around nine tenths recorded once. This specimen consisted of peripheral blood, obtained on day 0 of AZD1222 vaccination. The receptors originated from an adult in good health.

The chain recombines TRBV11-1 with TRBJ2-7, with D unresolved. CDR1 and CDR2 from the germline V gene are SGHAT and FQDESV (reference sequence). This CDR3 is 14 amino acids long. V lost 1 base and J lost 7, with 14 bases in between. As DNA, the CDR3 is TGTGCCAGCAGCTTAGGAGCTAGTTGGTCGGAGCAGTACTTC. Its protein is CASSLGASWSEQYF.

The rearrangement joins TRBV7-3 to TRBJ2-6, with D unresolved. In germline, CDR1 is SGHTA, CDR2 FQGTGA. The CDR3 is made up of 17 amino acids. V lost 4 bases and J 0 bases, leaving 13 bases between the germline ends. The CDR3 DNA reads as TGTGCCAGCAGCTCCCGCCATTGGGGCTCTGGGGCCAACGTCCTGACTTTC. Translated, it gives CASSSRHWGSGANVLTF.

CDR3 amino acids: CSASGEYTGELFF. CDR3 DNA: TGCAGTGCTAGTGGGGAGTACACCGGGGAGCTGTTTTTT. The chain uses TRBV20-1 and TRBJ2-2, with D possibly TRBD2 on 5 matching bases. CDR1 DFQATT and CDR2 SNEGSKA come from the germline V gene (reference sequence). The CDR3 has 13 amino acids. V was clipped by 3 bases and J by 3 bases, with 8 bases between them.

V usage is TRBV5-4 and J usage is TRBJ2-7, with D possibly matching TRBD2 (6 bases). CDR3 length: 13 residues. Germline CDR1 reads SGHNT; CDR2 reads YYREEE (reference sequence). The ends were cut back, 0 bases at V and 6 bases at J, with 10 bases in the middle. The CDR3 nucleotides are TGTGCCAGCAGCTTGGCTGGAGGGTCCGAGCAGTACTTC. Translating it yields CASSLAGGSEQYF.

This clone was detected only once. The rearrangement joins TRBV24-1 to TRBJ2-1, with 14 positions matching TRBD2. The CDR3 length is 18 residues. The germline gives CDR1 KGHDR, CDR2 SFDVKD. Trimming removed 6 bases from V and 9 bases from J; junction bases left unmatched: 15. The CDR3 DNA reads TGTGCCACCAGTCTTGGGACTAGCGGGAGAAAAAAAGCTGGTGAGCAGTTCTTC. Translating it yields CATSLGTSGRKKAGEQFF.

V usage is TRBV5-6 and J usage is TRBJ1-2; D not certain. Per the germline V gene, CDR1 is SGHDT and CDR2 is YYEEEE. The length of the CDR3 is 11 residues. V shed 5 bases and J shed 4 bases, with 6 bases lying between them. The CDR3, as DNA: TGTGCCAGCAGGTACCTCTATGGCTACACCTTC. Translated: CASRYLYGYTF. Supplemented by reference TRBV5-6 and TRBJ1-2, the full variable domain reads DAGVTQSPTHLIKTRGQQVTLRCSPKSGHDTVSWYQQALGQGPQFIFQYYEEEERQRGNFPDRFSGHQFPNYSSELNVNALLLGDSALYLCASRYLYGYTFGSGTRLTVV.

The rearrangement uses TRBV5-1 and TRBJ1-3; D not resolved. V was trimmed by 2 bases and J by 4 bases, leaving 16 bases between them. The CDR3 sequence is 16 residues long. Germline-derived CDR1 and CDR2 are SGHRS and YFSETQ. This CDR3 reads CASSLEGGQLGNTIYF. In nucleotides, the CDR3 is TGCGCCAGCAGCTTAGAAGGAGGGCAATTGGGAAACACCATATATTTT.

This chain joins TRBV19 and TRBJ1-4, with D perhaps matching TRBD1 (6 bases). V was shortened by 4 bases and J by 5 bases, with 14 bases between the two germline ends. The CDR3 spans 15 residues. Looked up from germline, CDR1 is LNHDA and CDR2 is SQIVND (reference sequence). Here the CDR3 reads CASSTGGRANEKLFF. CDR3 DNA sequence: TGTGCCAGTAGTACCGGGGGCAGGGCCAATGAAAAACTGTTTTTT. The complete variable domain, with remaining parts taken from reference TRBV19 and TRBJ1-4, reads DGGITQSPKYLFRKEGQNVTLSCEQNLNHDAMYWYRQDPGQGLRLIYYSQIVNDFQKGDIAEGYSVSREKKESFPLTVTSAQKNPTAFYLCASSTGGRANEKLFFGSGTQLSVL.

The chain recombines TRBV30 with TRBJ1-2; D is unresolved. CDR1 GTSNPN and CDR2 SVGIG come from the germline V gene (reference sequence). With 3 bases removed from V and 4 bases from J, the gap between germline ends came to 15 bases. The CDR3 length is 14 residues. The CDR3 sequence is CAWRMWRIGYGYTF. The CDR3 nucleotides are TGTGCCTGGAGGATGTGGCGGATCGGCTATGGCTACACCTTC.

The CDR3, as DNA: TGTGCCAGCAGCCAAGATCCGACAGAATGCTCCTACGAGCAGTACTTC. It yields the protein CASSQDPTECSYEQYF. V is TRBV3-1 (or the pseudogene TRBV3-2) and J is TRBJ2-7; TRBD1 might be the D (5 bases). The CDR3 runs 16 residues. Germline lookup yields CDR1 LGHDT and CDR2 YNNKEL (reference sequence). Trimming cost V 0 bases and J 0 bases, with 12 bases left between them.

The chain joins TRBV10-3 to TRBJ1-5; the D gene is possibly TRBD1 (5 bases). CDR1 and CDR2 from the germline V gene are ENHRY and SYGVKD. Trimming took off 4 bases at V and 3 bases at J, with 16 bases between the two ends. The CDR3 is 16 amino acids. CDR3 DNA sequence: TGTGCCATCAGTGGGCGGGACCTCGCCTCCAATCAGCCCCAGCATTTT. Amino acid sequence: CAISGRDLASNQPQHF.

The chain employs TRBV28 and TRBJ1-2; D gene ambiguous. V lost 1 base to trimming and J lost 4 bases, with 4 bases between them. Germline V gives CDR1 MDHEN, CDR2 SYDVKM. The CDR3 has 12 amino acids. In nucleotides, the CDR3 is TGTGCCAGCAGTTTATCAGGCTATGGCTACACCTTC. It is translated as CASSLSGYGYTF.

V and J are TRBV6-5 and TRBJ1-1; no clear D gene. The germline V gene has CDR1 MNHEY and CDR2 SVGAGI. Trimming stripped 7 bases from V and 4 bases from J, with 13 bases between. The CDR3 length is 13 residues. The CDR3 loop is CASTSAVATEAFF. The DNA of the CDR3 is TGTGCCAGCACTTCGGCGGTGGCCACTGAAGCTTTCTTT.

This clone has only a few counts. The gene calls are TRBV2 and TRBJ2-5; D is possibly TRBD1 (6 bases). The germline CDR1 and CDR2 sequences are SNHLY and FYNNEI. The V end lost 4 bases, the J end lost 4 bases, and 13 bases lay between the germline ends. This CDR3 spans 14 amino acids. For the CDR3, the DNA is TGTGCCAGCAGTGGCTTATTACAGGGAGAGACCCAGTACTTC. As protein: CASSGLLQGETQYF.

The genes are TRBV11-1 and TRBJ1-1, with 9 positions matching TRBD1. The CDR3 consists of 15 residues. Germline trimming cut 6 bases from V and 4 bases from J; bases unmatched to any gene: 9. CDR1 and CDR2 (germline): SGHAT, FQDESV (reference sequence). DNA of the CDR3: TGTGCCAGCAGATCTGCCGACAGGGGGGTCACTGAAGCTTTCTTT. This sequence encodes CASRSADRGVTEAFF.

This clone has just one count. The rearrangement uses TRBV11-2 and TRBJ1-2, with 10 bases matching TRBD1. V shed 3 bases and J 4 bases; nucleotides not matched to a gene: 2. The CDR3 is 14 amino acids. Germline assignment: CDR1 SGHAT and CDR2 FQNNGV. The chain's CDR3 is CASSFGQGGYGYTF. For the CDR3, the DNA is TGTGCCAGCAGCTTCGGACAGGGGGGCTATGGCTACACCTTC.

The chain uses TRBV14 and TRBJ1-3; D perhaps matches TRBD1 (5 bases). Germline V gives CDR1 SGHDN, CDR2 FVKESK. The CDR3 covers 16 residues. Trimming took 6 bases from V and 2 from J, leaving 17 bases between them. The DNA of the CDR3 is TGTGCCAGCAGTCGATGGGGGGGTCCGACTGGAAACACCATATATTTT. Its protein product is CASSRWGGPTGNTIYF.

The V gene is TRBV30, the J gene TRBJ2-7, with D perhaps matching TRBD2 (5 bases). The germline gives CDR1 GTSNPN, CDR2 SVGIG (reference sequence). Trimming shortened V by 3 bases and J by 3 bases, and 12 bases separated the two germline ends. This CDR3 comprises 13 residues. Written as DNA, the CDR3 is TGTGCCTGGAGGGAAGGGAGCGGCTACGAGCAGTACTTC. This codes for CAWREGSGYEQYF.

The rearrangement joins TRBV15 to TRBJ2-7; D might be TRBD2 (5 bases). With 5 bases removed from V and 4 bases from J, the gap between germline ends came to 12 bases. The CDR3 sequence is 13 residues long. From germline, CDR1 is LNHNV and CDR2 YYDKDF (reference sequence). The CDR3 sequence is CATSQAGGYEQYF. The CDR3 nucleotides are TGTGCCACCAGCCAGGCCGGAGGTTACGAGCAGTACTTC. Supplemented by reference TRBV15 and TRBJ2-7, the full variable domain reads DAMVIQNPRYQVTQFGKPVTLSCSQTLNHNVMYWYQQKSSQAPKLLFHYYDKDFNNEADTPDNFQSRRPNTSFCFLDIRSPGLGDTAMYLCATSQAGGYEQYFGPGTRLTVT.

This sequence joins TRBV6-5 and TRBJ2-1; D is unresolved. This CDR3 is built from 13 residues. CDR1 and CDR2 from the germline V gene are MNHEY and SVGAGI. Between the trimmed V and J ends, which lost 6 bases and 10 bases, there was a span of 16 bases. The CDR3 region has the DNA TGTGCCAGCAGCCTAGGGTCCTTGGGAGAGCAGTTCTTC. Its translation is CASSLGSLGEQFF.

The chain's CDR3 is CASSYSGQRGYTF. The CDR3 region has the DNA TGTGCCAGCAGTTACTCTGGACAGCGTGGCTACACCTTC. V usage is TRBV6-5 and J usage is TRBJ1-2, with D tentatively TRBD1 (6 bases). Trimming shortened V by 0 bases and J by 7 bases, and 9 bases separated the two germline ends. Germline lookup yields CDR1 MNHEY and CDR2 SVGAGI. The CDR3 sequence is 13 residues long.

The rearrangement uses TRBV11-2 and TRBJ2-5; D might be TRBD2 (6 bases). The CDR3 consists of 16 residues. With 0 bases removed from V and 4 bases from J, the gap between germline ends came to 15 bases. Germline-derived CDR1 and CDR2 are SGHAT and FQNNGV. As DNA, the CDR3 is TGTGCCAGCAGCTTAGATTTCGTAGGGACTTCAGAGACCCAGTACTTC. Its translation: CASSLDFVGTSETQYF. The complete variable domain, with remaining parts taken from reference TRBV11-2 and TRBJ2-5, reads EAGVAQSPRYKIIEKRQSVAFWCNPISGHATLYWYQQILGQGPKLLIQFQNNGVVDDSQLPKDRFSAERLKGVDSTLKIQPAKLEDSAVYLCASSLDFVGTSETQYFGPGTRLLVL.

This clone has just one count. V is TRBV19 and J is TRBJ2-5; D remains unclear. Germline CDR1 and CDR2: LNHDA and SQIVND (reference sequence). Trimming removed 0 bases at V and 3 bases at J, with 5 bases between. The length of the CDR3 is 13 residues. This chain's CDR3 is CASSIDQEETQYF. CDR3 DNA sequence: TGTGCCAGTAGTATAGATCAGGAAGAGACCCAGTACTTC.

The chain has TRBV5-1 and TRBJ1-2; D perhaps matches TRBD1 (6 bases). The CDR3 runs 16 residues. The ends were cut back, 2 bases at V and 7 bases at J, with 21 bases in the middle. CDR1 SGHRS and CDR2 YFSETQ come from the germline V gene. CDR3 in amino acids: CASSFAGGAKDGGYTF. CDR3 bases: TGCGCCAGCAGCTTTGCGGGGGGCGCGAAAGATGGTGGCTACACCTTC. Full variable domain (remainder filled in from reference TRBV5-1 and TRBJ1-2): KAGVTQTPRYLIKTRGQQVTLSCSPISGHRSVSWYQQTPGQGLQFLFEYFSETQRNKGNFPGRFSGRQFSNSRSEMNVSTLELGDSALYLCASSFAGGAKDGGYTFGSGTRLTVV.

The gene calls are TRBV6-4 and TRBJ1-1; 8 bases line up with TRBD1. This CDR3 has 14 residues. Germline V gives CDR1 MRHNA, CDR2 SNTAGT. V was pared by 11 bases and J by 4 bases, with 12 bases of the junction left unmatched. The CDR3, as DNA: TGTGCCTCACCGGGGACAGGCCCCGGCACTGAAGCTTTCTTT. Protein sequence: CASPGTGPGTEAFF.

The V and J genes are TRBV6-5 and TRBJ2-2; D is perhaps TRBD1 (6 bases). In germline, CDR1 is MNHEY, CDR2 SVGAGI. The CDR3 consists of 15 residues. V lost 6 bases and J 6 bases, leaving 17 bases between the germline ends. The CDR3 spells CASRNGPGESGELFF. In nucleotides, the CDR3 is TGTGCCAGCAGGAACGGTCCAGGGGAATCCGGGGAGCTGTTTTTT.

The chain links TRBV9 to TRBJ1-2; 10 nucleotides align to TRBD1. Germline CDR1 is SGDLS and CDR2 is YYNGEE. CDR3 length: 19 residues. V shed 0 bases, J shed 1 base, and the junction held 12 bases outside the gene matches. CDR3: CASSVGTGTGARVNYGYTF. The DNA of the CDR3 is TGTGCCAGCAGCGTAGGAACGGGGACAGGGGCGAGGGTTAACTATGGCTACACCTTC.